This T cell receptor (beta chain) was captured by sequencing in a study of response to subunit inactivated influenza vaccine. Study findings and constraints: The authors put forward the suggestion that each seasonal influenza vaccination may bring in only a limited number of new T cells.

Comment on this clonotype: The antigen is unknown.

TCRdb re-analysed the RT-PCR reads in MiXCR, keeping a single row per CDR3 protein. Seen here are hundreds of thousands of distinct CDR3 sequences, roughly 8.2% observed once, and the top ten hold around 13%. This sequence was found in a man between 50 and 75 years old who received an inactivated influenza vaccine. Sequencing used PBMCs from blood, obtained roughly 24 months after vaccination.

DNA for the CDR3: TGCAGTGCTAGAGATCTTCCTAGCGGGGCCGGATACTACGAGCAGTACTTC. Amino acids: CSARDLPSGAGYYEQYF. The chain recombines TRBV20-1 with TRBJ2-7; 9 nucleotides line up with TRBD2. The CDR3 loop spans 17 amino acids. The V gene's germline CDR1 is DFQATT and CDR2 SNEGSKA (reference sequence). V dropped 0 bases and J dropped 3; count of bases not matched to a gene: 12.